The 19 T cell receptor beta chains listed next were all sequenced from one sample in a study of cytomegalovirus exposure and HLA in healthy donors (dated by TCRdb to between 2016 and 2019). Libraries were built with the immunoSEQ multiplex PCR assay. Here the immuneACCESS table is served through TCRdb, limited to in-frame sequences with V and J called. Missing clones are a known gap in these copies; in checked studies unresolved V genes cover under half, and the rest lacks a known reason. In all, the sample holds about 130,000 clones, and roughly 89% of those were seen once. The ten most abundant clones make up about 1.1% of the sample. Sequenced input: PBMCs. Source of these receptors: a woman between 18 and 29 years old in good health and CMV-seronegative.

V usage is TRBV2 and J usage is TRBJ1-5; D is uncertain. The V gene's germline CDR1 is SNHLY and CDR2 FYNNEI. V was cut by 9 bases and J by 0 bases, with 18 bases left in between. There are 16 residues in the CDR3. The CDR3 bases are TGTGCCAGTGATAGGGCGGACTACTATAGCAATCAGCCCCAGCATTTT. Encoded protein: CASDRADYYSNQPQHF. Full variable domain (outside the CDR3, taken from reference TRBV2 and TRBJ1-5): EPEVTQTPSHQVTQMGQEVILRCVPISNHLYFYWYRQILGQKVEFLVSFYNNEISEKSEIFDDQFSVERPDGSNFTLKIRSTKLEDSAMYFCASDRADYYSNQPQHFGDGTRLSIL.

V is TRBV28 and J is TRBJ1-1, with D maybe TRBD1 (5 bases). With 8 bases removed from V and 2 bases from J, the gap between germline ends came to 15 bases. This CDR3 contains 14 residues. Germline CDR1 is MDHEN and CDR2 is SYDVKM. CDR3 coding DNA: TGTGCCAGCCGCCCGGGGGGGTATAACACTGAAGCTTTCTTT. This codes for CASRPGGYNTEAFF.

The chain uses TRBV13 and TRBJ1-2; D perhaps matches TRBD1 (5 bases). V was shortened by 6 bases and J by 3 bases, with 14 bases between the two germline ends. The CDR3 sequence is 14 residues long. Germline CDR1 is PRHDT and CDR2 is FYEKMQ (reference sequence). CDR3 in amino acids: CASRDRGEYYGYTF. DNA of the CDR3: TGTGCCAGCAGGGACCGGGGGGAATACTATGGCTACACCTTC.

The chain recombines TRBV15 with TRBJ1-5, with TRBD1 matching 9 bases. The length of the CDR3 is 13 residues. Germline V gene sequence: CDR1 LNHNV, CDR2 YYDKDF (reference sequence). The V and J ends lost 3 bases and 7 bases, in that order; junction bases with no gene match: 1. CDR3 coding DNA: TGTGCCACCAGCAGGGACAGGGGCCAGCCCCAGCATTTT. This translates into CATSRDRGQPQHF.

The chain uses TRBV18 and TRBJ1-2; TRBD1 might be the D (5 bases). CDR1 and CDR2 (germline): KGHSH, LQKENI. V dropped 2 bases and J dropped 7 bases, with 14 bases sitting between them. CDR3 length: 14 amino acids. Here the CDR3 reads CASSPGKIGGGYTF. As DNA, the CDR3 is TGTGCCAGCTCACCAGGAAAAATCGGGGGTGGCTACACCTTC.

The chain combines TRBV5-4 with TRBJ2-3, with 8 bases aligning to TRBD2. J was trimmed by 2 bases and V by 0 bases; bases with no gene match: 5. The CDR3 is 16 residues long. Germline CDR1 SGHNT, CDR2 YYREEE (reference sequence). The CDR3 loop is CASSLGLAGATDTQYF. The CDR3 region has the DNA TGTGCCAGCAGCTTGGGGCTAGCGGGCGCCACAGATACGCAGTATTTT.

The chain combines TRBV7-8 with TRBJ2-1, with 8 bases fitting TRBD2. Trimming removed 5 bases from V and 6 bases from J; junction bases left unmatched: 15. CDR3 length: 17 residues. CDR1 and CDR2 (germline): SGHVS, FQNEAQ. The CDR3: CASSPPSAGGASNEQFF. The CDR3 coding sequence is TGTGCCAGCAGCCCACCCTCGGCGGGGGGTGCCTCCAATGAGCAGTTCTTC.

This clone occurred once. The chain is built from TRBV2 and TRBJ1-1; 7 bases are a match to TRBD1. The CDR3 totals 14 residues. Germline CDR1 and CDR2: SNHLY and FYNNEI. The V and J ends lost 8 bases and 7 bases, in that order; junction bases with no gene match: 13. CDR3 sequence: CASGGTVGGLEAFF. CDR3 in DNA: TGTGCCAGCGGCGGGACAGTTGGGGGCCTTGAAGCTTTCTTT.

This clone was recorded a few times. J is TRBJ1-2 and V is TRBV28, with D possibly TRBD1 on 5 matching bases. The V gene lost 2 bases and the J gene lost 8 bases, with 24 bases spanning the gap. CDR3 length: 17 residues. Germline V gene data show CDR1 as MDHEN and CDR2 as SYDVKM. The CDR3 DNA is TGTGCCAGCAGTTTAACCGCTTTAGCGGGCCCGGGGGTAGGCTACACCTTC. This codes for CASSLTALAGPGVGYTF.

The J gene is TRBJ2-3, the V gene TRBV2, with TRBD2 as a possible D gene (5 bases). The CDR3 is 16 residues long. Germline CDR1 reads SNHLY; CDR2 reads FYNNEI. V lost 6 bases to trimming and J lost 1 base, with 17 bases between them. The CDR3 DNA reads TGTGCCAGCAGAAAAGAGAGCGGCCTTGGCACAGATACGCAGTATTTT. It specifies CASRKESGLGTDTQYF.

The CDR3: CASSDVNSPTDTQYF. The CDR3 DNA follows: TGTGCCAGCAGTGACGTGAACAGTCCCACAGATACGCAGTATTTT. The rearrangement joins TRBV6-4 to TRBJ2-3; no definite D call. This CDR3 has 15 amino acids. With 2 bases removed from V and 2 bases from J, the gap between germline ends came to 11 bases. The V gene's germline CDR1 is MRHNA and CDR2 SNTAGT.

The CDR3 region is CASRSTGERADTQYF. DNA of the CDR3: TGTGCCAGCAGATCGACAGGGGAAAGGGCAGATACGCAGTATTTT. The chain recombines TRBV6-4 with TRBJ2-3; the match to TRBD1 covers 8 bases. CDR3 length: 15 amino acids. V shed 6 bases, J shed 4 bases, and the junction held 9 bases outside the gene matches. CDR1 is MRHNA and CDR2 is SNTAGT in the germline V gene.

This chain joins TRBV6-5 and TRBJ1-1; D is ambiguous. The CDR3 sequence is 15 residues long. The germline CDR1 and CDR2 sequences are MNHEY and SVGAGI. V lost 7 bases to trimming and J lost 5 bases, with 20 bases between them. CDR3 loop: CASNARTGEGTEAFF. The DNA of the CDR3 is TGTGCCAGCAATGCCCGGACCGGGGAGGGTACTGAAGCTTTCTTT.

The chain couples TRBV10-2 to TRBJ2-3, with D perhaps TRBD2 (5 bases). CDR1 and CDR2 (germline): WSHSY, SAAADI. Trimming cost V 0 bases and J 4 bases, with 8 bases left between them. The CDR3 has 14 amino acids. In nucleotides, the CDR3 is TGCGCCAGCAGTGAGTCTTTGAGGGCAGATACGCAGTATTTT. Its translation: CASSESLRADTQYF.

The chain has TRBV28 and TRBJ1-4, with D possibly matching TRBD1 (6 bases). Germline assignment: CDR1 MDHEN and CDR2 SYDVKM. This CDR3 is 14 amino acids long. Trimming pared 5 bases from V and 7 bases from J, leaving 14 bases between. The DNA of the CDR3 is TGTGCCAGCAGTCTGACAGGCCGGAGTGAAAAACTGTTTTTT. Translation: CASSLTGRSEKLFF.

The chain employs TRBV9 and TRBJ2-5; the match to TRBD2 covers 7 bases. The CDR3 extends over 15 amino acids. The V gene's germline CDR1 is SGDLS and CDR2 YYNGEE. With V trimmed by 0 bases and J by 4 bases, 6 bases remained unmatched. The CDR3: CASSVVAGGGETQYF. CDR3 DNA: TGTGCCAGCAGCGTAGTAGCGGGCGGGGGAGAGACCCAGTACTTC.

The rearrangement joins TRBV29-1 to TRBJ2-1, with TRBD2 as a possible D gene (6 bases). V lost 0 bases to trimming and J lost 6 bases, with 15 bases between them. The CDR3 is 15 amino acids. The germline CDR1 and CDR2 sequences are SQVTM and ANQGSEA. The CDR3 loop reads CSVEDGRGRVNEQFF. The DNA of the CDR3 is TGCAGCGTTGAAGATGGGCGGGGAAGGGTCAATGAGCAGTTCTTC.

The V call is TRBV6-5, the J call TRBJ2-1; 9 bases agree with TRBD2. J gave up 7 bases and V 2 bases, and 3 bases lay outside the gene matches. This CDR3 has 14 amino acids. CDR1 and CDR2 (germline): MNHEY, SVGAGI. CDR3 coding DNA: TGTGCCAGCAGTTACGCGGGGGGGGTTAATGAGCAGTTCTTC. It codes for CASSYAGGVNEQFF.

The chain is built from TRBV6-6 and TRBJ2-1, with a weak D call TRBD1 (6 bases). Trimming removed 6 bases from V and 7 bases from J, with 19 bases in between. The CDR3 sequence is 15 residues long. Germline V gene lookup returns CDR1 MNHNY and CDR2 SVGAGI (reference sequence). The CDR3 here is CASRPLGQMFNEQFF. CDR3 bases: TGTGCCAGCAGGCCCCTTGGACAGATGTTTAATGAGCAGTTCTTC.